The sequence of this T cell receptor (beta chain) was determined in a study of PD-1 blockade in classical Hodgkin lymphoma. Whole-study context: Treatment was intravenous nivolumab, 3 mg/kg every 2 weeks, until progression.

Germline V gives CDR1 MGHRA, CDR2 YSYEKL. V was trimmed by 3 bases and J by 4 bases, leaving 14 bases between them. The CDR3 consists of 15 residues. Points from the study as a whole: CD4+ but not CD8+ TCR diversity rose significantly by C4D1. Prior to therapy, complete responders displayed diversity much like that of newly diagnosed patients. Prior therapy or disease activity may underlie the repertoire differences, whose causes remain undefined.

Specified time point: cycle 4 day 1 (C4D1), after 6 weeks of nivolumab. In every patient, relapse followed autologous stem cell transplantation, while exposure to brentuximab vedotin differed. Produced via immunoSEQ multiplex PCR; TCRdb's table is partial and in-frame only. The table includes tens of thousands of clones, 90% detected once. As regards this clone: Its matching antigen is unknown.

The starting material was peripheral blood mononuclear cells (PBMCs), obtained before the fourth cycle of nivolumab. The J gene is TRBJ2-3, the V gene TRBV4-1, with D perhaps given as TRBD1 or TRBD2 (5 bases each). The TCR sequence derives from a human donor with classical Hodgkin lymphoma. The CDR3 region has the DNA TGCGCCAGCAGCCACCCCGGGACGATGGCAGATACGCAGTATTTT. Translated, it gives CASSHPGTMADTQYF.